Shown below are 2 T cell receptor beta chains from a single sample sequenced in a study of tumor and adjacent non-tumor tissue in lung cancer. A modified ARM-PCR protocol with three rounds of nested PCR amplified TCRbeta. Each CDR3 protein is one row after TCRdb ran MiXCR on the multiplex PCR reads. The table lists 75,000 to 95,000 distinct CDR3 sequences, roughly 72% of them singletons, with around 9.5% in the top ten. No cell sorting was done before RNA was extracted from the tissue. The sequencing input was lung tumor tissue. Receptor source: a woman between 40 and 50 years old with non-small cell lung cancer.

This clonotype was seen just once. This sequence joins TRBV11-2 and TRBJ1-6; a possible D gene is TRBD1 (6 bases). V was pared by 4 bases and J by 14 bases, with 18 bases between. The CDR3 runs 14 residues. Germline V gene data show CDR1 as SGHAT and CDR2 as FQNNGV. The chain's CDR3 is CASSSGQTLWALHF. The DNA for the CDR3 is TGTGCCAGCAGCTCCGGACAGACCCTATGGGCCCTCCACTTT.

This clonotype was recorded many times. The chain combines TRBV6-4 with TRBJ1-2; tentatively, D is TRBD1 (6 bases). CDR3 length equals 15 residues. V was trimmed by 3 bases and J by 3 bases, leaving 14 bases between them. Germline values: CDR1 MRHNA, CDR2 SNTAGT. The chain's CDR3 is CASSERGDTDYGYTF. The CDR3 DNA follows: TGTGCCAGCAGTGAGAGGGGGGACACCGACTATGGCTACACCTTC.